This T cell receptor beta chain came from a study of shared T cell receptors in the human thymus. Profiling relied on immunoSEQ multiplex PCR, and the TCRdb table lists in-frame clones only, not all of them. The sample records over 650,000 clones, approximately 89% being singletons. Germline values: CDR1 SGDLS, CDR2 YYNGEE. The CDR3 totals 14 residues. Trimming removed 0 bases at V and 1 base at J, with 7 bases between. These data were likewise used in another study, on human thymus T cells. That report adds: Donor material was obtained from healthy Finnish infants undergoing corrective surgery for congenital heart defects. The thymus was resected at corrective cardiac surgery. There appeared to be biased usage of V and J genes in thymic and blood repertoires. Thymic repertoires overlap heavily among unrelated individuals, related research has reported.

The sequence was obtained from a boy less than two years old with a congenital heart defect. V usage is TRBV9 and J usage is TRBJ2-5, with D possibly matching TRBD2 (5 bases). The source material was thymocytes. DNA of the CDR3: TGTGCCAGCAGCGTAGGAGGGCCCCAAGAGACCCAGTACTTC. Its translation is CASSVGGPQETQYF.